This T cell receptor beta chain was identified in a study of graft-versus-host responses after intestinal transplantation. J gave up 2 bases and V 2 bases, and 6 bases lay outside the gene matches. Germline assignment: CDR1 GTSNPN and CDR2 SVGIG (reference sequence). CDR3 length: 15 amino acids. On this clone itself: Its antigen is unidentified.

Produced via immunoSEQ multiplex PCR; TCRdb's table is partial and in-frame only. The sample includes about 99,000 clones, more than 85% of them seen just once. V gene TRBV30 combines with J gene TRBJ2-3, with 8 bases fitting TRBD1. The receptor's source is a human donor who received an intestinal transplant. Sequencing was performed on unstimulated CD4+ T cells sorted from spleen or lymph node cells, taken before intestinal transplant. DNA of the CDR3: TGTGCCTGGAGTAAAGCACAGGGGGACACAGATACGCAGTATTTT. Amino acids: CAWSKAQGDTDTQYF.